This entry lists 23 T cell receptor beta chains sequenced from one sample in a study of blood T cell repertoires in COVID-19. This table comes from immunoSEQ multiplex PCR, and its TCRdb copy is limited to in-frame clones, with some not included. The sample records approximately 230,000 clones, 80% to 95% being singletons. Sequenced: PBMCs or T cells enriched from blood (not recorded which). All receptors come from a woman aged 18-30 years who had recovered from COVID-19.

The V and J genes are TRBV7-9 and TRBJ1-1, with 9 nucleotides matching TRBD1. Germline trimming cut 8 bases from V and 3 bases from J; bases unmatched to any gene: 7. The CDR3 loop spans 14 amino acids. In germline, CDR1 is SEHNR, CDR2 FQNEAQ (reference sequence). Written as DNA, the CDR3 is TGTGCCAGCGGTGTGTGGGACAGGGACACTGAAGCTTTCTTT. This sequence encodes CASGVWDRDTEAFF.

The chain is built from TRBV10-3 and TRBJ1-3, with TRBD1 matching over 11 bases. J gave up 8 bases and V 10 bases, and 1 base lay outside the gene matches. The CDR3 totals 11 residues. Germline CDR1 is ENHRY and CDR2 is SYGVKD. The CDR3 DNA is TGTGCCACGGGACAGGGGGACACCATATATTTT. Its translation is CATGQGDTIYF.

CDR3 coding DNA: TGTGCCAGCAGCGCACAGGGTTCCGAGCAGTACTTC. It specifies CASSAQGSEQYF. The chain is built from TRBV11-2 and TRBJ2-7; D may be TRBD1 (6 bases). V lost 5 bases, J lost 6 bases, and 11 bases lay in between. Germline V gene data show CDR1 as SGHAT and CDR2 as FQNNGV. The CDR3 runs to 12 residues.

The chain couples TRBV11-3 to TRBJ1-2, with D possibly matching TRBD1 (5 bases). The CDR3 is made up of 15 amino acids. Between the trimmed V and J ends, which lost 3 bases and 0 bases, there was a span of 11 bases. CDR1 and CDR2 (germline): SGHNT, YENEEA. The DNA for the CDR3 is TGTGCCAGCAGCTTCACGTGGGGGGCTAACTATGGCTACACCTTC. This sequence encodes CASSFTWGANYGYTF.

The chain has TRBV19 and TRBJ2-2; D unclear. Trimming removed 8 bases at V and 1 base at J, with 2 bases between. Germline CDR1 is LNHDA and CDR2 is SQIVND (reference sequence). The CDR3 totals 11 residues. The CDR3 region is CASQNTGELFF. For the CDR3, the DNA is TGTGCCAGTCAGAACACCGGGGAGCTGTTTTTT.

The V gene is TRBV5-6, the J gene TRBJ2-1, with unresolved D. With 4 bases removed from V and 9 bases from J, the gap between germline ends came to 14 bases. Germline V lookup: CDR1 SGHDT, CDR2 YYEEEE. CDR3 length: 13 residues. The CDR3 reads CASSPVGSSEQFF. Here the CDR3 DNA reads TGTGCCAGCAGCCCGGTCGGGTCCTCTGAGCAGTTCTTC.

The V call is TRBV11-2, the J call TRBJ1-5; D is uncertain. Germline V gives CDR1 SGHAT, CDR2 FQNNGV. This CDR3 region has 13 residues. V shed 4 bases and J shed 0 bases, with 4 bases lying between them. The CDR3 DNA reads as TGTGCCAGCAGCTCCCATAGCAATCAGCCCCAGCATTTT. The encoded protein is CASSSHSNQPQHF.

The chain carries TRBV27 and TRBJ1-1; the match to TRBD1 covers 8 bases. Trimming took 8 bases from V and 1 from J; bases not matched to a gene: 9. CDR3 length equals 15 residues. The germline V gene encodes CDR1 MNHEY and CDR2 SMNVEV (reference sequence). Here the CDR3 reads CASPVGDRRNTEAFF. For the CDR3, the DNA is TGTGCCAGCCCCGTCGGGGACAGGAGGAACACTGAAGCTTTCTTT.

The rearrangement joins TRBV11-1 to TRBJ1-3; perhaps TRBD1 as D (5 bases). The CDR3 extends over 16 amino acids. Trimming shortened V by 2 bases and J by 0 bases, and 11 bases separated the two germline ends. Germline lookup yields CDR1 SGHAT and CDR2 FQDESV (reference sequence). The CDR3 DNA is TGTGCCAGCAGCTTAAGAACAGGATTCTCTGGAAACACCATATATTTT. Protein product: CASSLRTGFSGNTIYF.

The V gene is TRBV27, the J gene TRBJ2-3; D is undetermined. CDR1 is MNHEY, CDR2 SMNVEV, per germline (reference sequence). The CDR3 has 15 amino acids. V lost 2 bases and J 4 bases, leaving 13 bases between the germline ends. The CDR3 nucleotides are TGTGCCAGCAGTTTAAGAGGCAGACGGGCAGATACGCAGTATTTT. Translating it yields CASSLRGRRADTQYF.

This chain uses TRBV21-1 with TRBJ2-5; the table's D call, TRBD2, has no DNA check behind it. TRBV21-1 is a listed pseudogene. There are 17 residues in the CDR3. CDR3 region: CASSSLTGLAGAETQYF. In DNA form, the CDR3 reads TGTGCCAGCAGCAGTCTCACCGGACTAGCGGGAGCAGAGACCCAGTACTTC.

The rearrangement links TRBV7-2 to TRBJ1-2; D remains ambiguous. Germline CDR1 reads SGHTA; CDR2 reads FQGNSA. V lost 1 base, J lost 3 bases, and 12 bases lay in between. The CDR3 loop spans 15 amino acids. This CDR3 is CASSLDPRRDYGYTF. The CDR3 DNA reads TGTGCCAGCAGCTTAGATCCGAGGAGGGACTATGGCTACACCTTC.

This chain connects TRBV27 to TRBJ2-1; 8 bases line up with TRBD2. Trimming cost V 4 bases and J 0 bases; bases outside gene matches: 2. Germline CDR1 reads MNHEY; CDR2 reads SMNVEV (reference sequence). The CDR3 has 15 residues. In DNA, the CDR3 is TGTGCCAGCAGTTCGGGGGGGGGCTCCTACAATGAGCAGTTCTTC. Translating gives CASSSGGGSYNEQFF.

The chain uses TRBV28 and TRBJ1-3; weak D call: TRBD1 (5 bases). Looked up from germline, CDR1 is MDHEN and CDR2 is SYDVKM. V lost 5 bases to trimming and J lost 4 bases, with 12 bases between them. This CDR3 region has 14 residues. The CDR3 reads CASSRRASGNTIYF. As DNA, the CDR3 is TGTGCCAGCAGTCGCAGGGCGTCAGGAAACACCATATATTTT.

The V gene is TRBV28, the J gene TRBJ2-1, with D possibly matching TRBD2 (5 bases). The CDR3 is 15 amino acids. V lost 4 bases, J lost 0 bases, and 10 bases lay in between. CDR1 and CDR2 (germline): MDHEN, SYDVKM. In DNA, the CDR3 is TGTGCCAGCAGTTCCTCGGACTTCTCCTACAATGAGCAGTTCTTC. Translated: CASSSSDFSYNEQFF.

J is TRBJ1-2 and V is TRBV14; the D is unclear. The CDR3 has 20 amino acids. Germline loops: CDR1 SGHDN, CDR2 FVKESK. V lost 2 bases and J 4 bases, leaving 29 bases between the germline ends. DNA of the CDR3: TGTGCCAGCAGCCAATTCCGGGTCTTTCGCCGCGACCGTCCAACCTATGGCTACACCTTC. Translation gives CASSQFRVFRRDRPTYGYTF.

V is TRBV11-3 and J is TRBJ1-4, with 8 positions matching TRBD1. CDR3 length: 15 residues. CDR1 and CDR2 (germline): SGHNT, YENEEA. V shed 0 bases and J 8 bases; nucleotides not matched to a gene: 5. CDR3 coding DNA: TGTGCCAGCAGCTTAGATCGGGCAGGGGGCGAAAAACTGTTTTTT. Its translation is CASSLDRAGGEKLFF. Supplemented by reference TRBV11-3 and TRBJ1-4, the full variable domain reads EAGVVQSPRYKIIEKKQPVAFWCNPISGHNTLYWYLQNLGQGPELLIRYENEEAVDDSQLPKDRFSAERLKGVDSTLKIQPAELGDSAVYLCASSLDRAGGEKLFFGSGTQLSVL.

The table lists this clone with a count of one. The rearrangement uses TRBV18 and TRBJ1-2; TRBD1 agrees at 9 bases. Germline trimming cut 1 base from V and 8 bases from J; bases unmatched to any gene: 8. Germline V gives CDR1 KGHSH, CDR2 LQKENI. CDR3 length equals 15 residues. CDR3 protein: CASSPQPGQGYGYTF. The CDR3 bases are TGTGCCAGCTCACCACAACCGGGACAGGGCTACGGCTACACCTTC.

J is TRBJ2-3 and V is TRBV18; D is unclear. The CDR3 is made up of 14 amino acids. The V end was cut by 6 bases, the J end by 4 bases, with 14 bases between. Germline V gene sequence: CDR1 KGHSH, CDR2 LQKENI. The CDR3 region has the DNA TGTGCCAGCTCCCCCGCTTCACGGTCAGATACGCAGTATTTT. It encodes CASSPASRSDTQYF.

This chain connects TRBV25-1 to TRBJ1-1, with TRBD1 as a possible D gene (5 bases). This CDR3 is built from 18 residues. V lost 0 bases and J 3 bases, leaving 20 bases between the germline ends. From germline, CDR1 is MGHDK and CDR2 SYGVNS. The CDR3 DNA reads TGTGCCAGCAGTGAATACCCCCGCTCTGGTCGGGGGGACACTGAAGCTTTCTTT. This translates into CASSEYPRSGRGDTEAFF.

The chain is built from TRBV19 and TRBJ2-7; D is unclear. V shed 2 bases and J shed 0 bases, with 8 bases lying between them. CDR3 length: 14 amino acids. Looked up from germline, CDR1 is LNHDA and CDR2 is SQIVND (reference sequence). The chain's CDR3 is CASSIQTGSYEQYF. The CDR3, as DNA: TGTGCCAGTAGTATACAGACGGGCTCCTACGAGCAGTACTTC.

The CDR3 coding sequence is TGCGCCAGCAGCTTTTCAGTCGGGATAGTTTACAATGAGCAGTTCTTC. It is translated as CASSFSVGIVYNEQFF. The chain links TRBV5-1 to TRBJ2-1, with D perhaps TRBD2 (5 bases). Per the germline V gene, CDR1 is SGHRS and CDR2 is YFSETQ. This CDR3 comprises 16 residues. With 2 bases removed from V and 4 bases from J, the gap between germline ends came to 16 bases.

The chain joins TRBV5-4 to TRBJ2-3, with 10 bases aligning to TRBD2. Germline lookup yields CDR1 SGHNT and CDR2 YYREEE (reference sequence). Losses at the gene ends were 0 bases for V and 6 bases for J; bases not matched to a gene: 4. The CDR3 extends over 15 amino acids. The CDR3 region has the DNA TGTGCCAGCAGCTTGGGTAGCGGGGGGAGGGATACGCAGTATTTT. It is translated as CASSLGSGGRDTQYF.